This is a list of T cell receptor beta chains from one sample in a study of blood T cell repertoires in COVID-19. TCRdb's copy holds only in-frame clones and misses some; the assay was immunoSEQ multiplex PCR. Of about 36,000 clones listed, just under 85% are singletons. The specimen sequenced was peripheral blood. The receptors were gathered from a man aged 50 to 59 with active COVID-19. CDR3s include the opening cysteine and the closing phenylalanine or tryptophan. The order of the fields is J gene, clone size, V gene, CDR3 protein. For some rows the clone size is stated as once, few or many, or as a class when expanded; others skip it.

TRBJ1-2 | - | TRBV29-1 | CSAAPGPGSGGTF
TRBJ1-1 | - | TRBV10-2 | CASSESMRAEAFF
TRBJ2-1 | once | TRBV5-1 | CASSVDRGTYNEQFF
TRBJ1-2 | few | TRBV19 | CASSMGQGDGYTF
TRBJ2-1 | - | TRBV28 | CASSEAGGGGNEQFF
TRBJ1-2 | - | TRBV10-3 | CAISLLDSRGDYGYTF
TRBJ2-3 | - | TRBV7-9 | CASWGADTQYF
TRBJ2-3 | - | TRBV9 | CASSVRAGGGDTQYF
TRBJ1-4 | once | TRBV10-3 | CAISLEREKLFF
TRBJ2-7 | - | TRBV3-1/TRBV3-2 | CASSPTSGYEQYF
TRBJ2-3 | - | TRBV11-3 | CASSLGTASTDTQYF
TRBJ1-6 | - | TRBV7-2 | CASSPRRGHNSPLHF
TRBJ1-1 | - | TRBV5-1 | CASSMTGMTEAFF
TRBJ1-4 | few | TRBV6-1 | CASSELVRKLFF
TRBJ1-1 | - | TRBV6-5 | CASRPHYRDTEAFF
TRBJ2-1 | once | TRBV4-3 | CASSLGLADSYNEQFF
TRBJ2-7 | - | TRBV2 | CASSGRTVSYEQYF
TRBJ2-7 | - | TRBV3-1/TRBV3-2 | CASSGPGQGVYEQYF
TRBJ2-5 | few | TRBV4-1 | CASSLYLASGEETQYF
TRBJ2-3 | - | TRBV5-6 | CASSFRRGSGDTQYF
TRBJ2-1 | once | TRBV9 | CASSVAGQGSINEQFF
TRBJ1-2 | - | TRBV7-9 | CASSPRQATWYGYTF